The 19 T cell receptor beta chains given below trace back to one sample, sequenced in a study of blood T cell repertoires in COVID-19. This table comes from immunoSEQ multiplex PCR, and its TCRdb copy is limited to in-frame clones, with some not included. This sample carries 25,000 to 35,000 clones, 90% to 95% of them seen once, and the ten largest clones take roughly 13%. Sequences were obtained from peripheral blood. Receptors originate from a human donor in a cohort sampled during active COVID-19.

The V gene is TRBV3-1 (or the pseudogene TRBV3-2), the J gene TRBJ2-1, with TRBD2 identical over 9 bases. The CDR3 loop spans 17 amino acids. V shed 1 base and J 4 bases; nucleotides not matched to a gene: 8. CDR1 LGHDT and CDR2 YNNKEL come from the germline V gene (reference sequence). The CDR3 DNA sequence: TGTGCCAGCAGCCAAGTGGAGGCGGGAGGGAATTACAATGAGCAGTTCTTC. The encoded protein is CASSQVEAGGNYNEQFF.

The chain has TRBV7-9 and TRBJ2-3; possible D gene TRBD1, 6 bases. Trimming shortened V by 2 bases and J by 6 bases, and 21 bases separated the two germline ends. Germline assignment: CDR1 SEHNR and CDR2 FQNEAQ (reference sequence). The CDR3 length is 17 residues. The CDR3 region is CASSLPTGLRKADTQYF. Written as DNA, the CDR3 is TGTGCCAGCAGCTTACCGACAGGTTTGAGGAAGGCTGATACGCAGTATTTT. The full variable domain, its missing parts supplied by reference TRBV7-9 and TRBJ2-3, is DTGVSQNPRHKITKRGQNVTFRCDPISEHNRLYWYRQTLGQGPEFLTYFQNEAQLEKSRLLSDRFSAERPKGSFSTLEIQRTEQGDSAMYLCASSLPTGLRKADTQYFGPGTRLTVL.

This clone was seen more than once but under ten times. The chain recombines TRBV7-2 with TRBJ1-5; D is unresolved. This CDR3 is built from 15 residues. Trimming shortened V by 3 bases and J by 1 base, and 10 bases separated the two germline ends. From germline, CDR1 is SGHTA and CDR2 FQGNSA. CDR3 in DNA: TGTGCCAGCAGCTTGTGGGCAGACAGCAATCAGCCCCAGCATTTT. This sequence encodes CASSLWADSNQPQHF.

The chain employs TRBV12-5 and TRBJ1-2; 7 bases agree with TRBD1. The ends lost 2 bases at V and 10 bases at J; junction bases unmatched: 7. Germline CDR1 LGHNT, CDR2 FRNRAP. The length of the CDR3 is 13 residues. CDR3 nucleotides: TGTGCTAGTGGTTTGTACAGGGGATTCGACTACACCTTC. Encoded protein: CASGLYRGFDYTF.

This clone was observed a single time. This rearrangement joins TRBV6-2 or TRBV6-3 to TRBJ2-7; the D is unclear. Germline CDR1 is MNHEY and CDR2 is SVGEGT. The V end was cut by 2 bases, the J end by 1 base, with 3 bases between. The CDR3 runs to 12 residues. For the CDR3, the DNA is TGTGCCAGCAGTTACACTTCCTACGAGCAGTACTTC. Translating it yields CASSYTSYEQYF.

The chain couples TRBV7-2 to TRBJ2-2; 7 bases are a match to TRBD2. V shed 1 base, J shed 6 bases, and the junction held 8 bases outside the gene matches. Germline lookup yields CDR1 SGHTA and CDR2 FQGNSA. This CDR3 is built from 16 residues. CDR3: CASSLVGGGVAGELFF. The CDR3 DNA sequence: TGTGCCAGCAGCTTAGTGGGGGGAGGGGTCGCCGGGGAGCTGTTTTTT.

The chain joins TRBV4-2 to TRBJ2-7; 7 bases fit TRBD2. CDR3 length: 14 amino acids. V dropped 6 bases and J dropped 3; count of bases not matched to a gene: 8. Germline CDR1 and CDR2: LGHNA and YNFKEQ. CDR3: CASRATSANYEQYF. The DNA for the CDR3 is TGTGCCAGCAGGGCAACTAGCGCTAACTACGAGCAGTACTTC.

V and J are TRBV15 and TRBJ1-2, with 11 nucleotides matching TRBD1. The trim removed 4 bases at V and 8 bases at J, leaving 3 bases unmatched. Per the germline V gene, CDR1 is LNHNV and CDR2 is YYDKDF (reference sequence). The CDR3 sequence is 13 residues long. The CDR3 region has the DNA TGTGCCACCAGCAAGGGACAGGGGGGCGGCTACACCTTC. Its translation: CATSKGQGGGYTF.

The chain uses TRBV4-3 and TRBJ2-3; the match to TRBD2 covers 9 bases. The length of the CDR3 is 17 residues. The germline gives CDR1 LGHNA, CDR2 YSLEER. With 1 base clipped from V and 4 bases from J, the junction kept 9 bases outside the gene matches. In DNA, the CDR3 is TGCGCCAGCAGCCAAGGGTTTAGCGGGAGCAATCCAGATACGCAGTATTTT. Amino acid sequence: CASSQGFSGSNPDTQYF.

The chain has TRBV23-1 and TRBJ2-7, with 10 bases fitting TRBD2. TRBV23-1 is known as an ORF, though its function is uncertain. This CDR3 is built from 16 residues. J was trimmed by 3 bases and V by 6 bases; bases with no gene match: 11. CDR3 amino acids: CASSRPGIAGGYEQYF. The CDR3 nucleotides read TGCGCCAGCAGCCGCCCGGGGATAGCGGGAGGCTACGAGCAGTACTTC.

The CDR3 loop reads CASSPWTASNEKLFF. For the CDR3, the DNA is TGTGCCAGCAGCCCTTGGACAGCCTCTAATGAAAAACTGTTTTTT. The chain combines TRBV7-2 with TRBJ1-4, with D tentatively TRBD1 (6 bases). V lost 5 bases and J 3 bases, leaving 13 bases between the germline ends. The CDR3 has 15 amino acids. Germline V gene sequence: CDR1 SGHTA, CDR2 FQGNSA.

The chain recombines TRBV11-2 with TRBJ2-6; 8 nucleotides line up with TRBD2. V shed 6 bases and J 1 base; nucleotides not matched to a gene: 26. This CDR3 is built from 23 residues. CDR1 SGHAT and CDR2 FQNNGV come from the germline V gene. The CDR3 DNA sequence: TGTGCCAGCAGTTACAGGCTGGGCCGAGCGGGGGCCCTTACATCGTCTGGGGCCAACGTCCTGACTTTC. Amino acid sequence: CASSYRLGRAGALTSSGANVLTF.

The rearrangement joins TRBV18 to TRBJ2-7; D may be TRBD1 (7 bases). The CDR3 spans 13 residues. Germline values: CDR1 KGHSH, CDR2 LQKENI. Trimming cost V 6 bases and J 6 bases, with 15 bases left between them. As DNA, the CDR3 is TGTGCCAGCTCGCGGGACAGCAAGAGCGAGCAGTACTTC. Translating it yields CASSRDSKSEQYF.

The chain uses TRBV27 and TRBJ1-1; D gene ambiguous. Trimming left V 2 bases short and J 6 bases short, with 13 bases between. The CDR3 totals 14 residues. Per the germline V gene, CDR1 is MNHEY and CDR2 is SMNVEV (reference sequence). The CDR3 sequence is CASSLHRTRAEAFF. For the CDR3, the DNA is TGTGCCAGCAGTTTACACAGAACGAGGGCTGAAGCTTTCTTT.

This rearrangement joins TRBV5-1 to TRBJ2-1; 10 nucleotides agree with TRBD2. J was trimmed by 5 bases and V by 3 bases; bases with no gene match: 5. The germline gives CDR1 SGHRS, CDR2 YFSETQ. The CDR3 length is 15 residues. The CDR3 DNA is TGCGCCAGCAGCTCACTAGCGGGATATAACAATGAGCAGTTCTTC. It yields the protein CASSSLAGYNNEQFF.

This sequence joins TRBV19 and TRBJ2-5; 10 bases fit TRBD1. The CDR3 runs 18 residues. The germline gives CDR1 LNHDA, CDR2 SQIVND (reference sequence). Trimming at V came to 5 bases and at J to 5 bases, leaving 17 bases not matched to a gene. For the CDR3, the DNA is TGTGCCAGTAGTTCCAATCGCGCTGCGGACAGGGGGAGGGAGACCCAGTACTTC. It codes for CASSSNRAADRGRETQYF.

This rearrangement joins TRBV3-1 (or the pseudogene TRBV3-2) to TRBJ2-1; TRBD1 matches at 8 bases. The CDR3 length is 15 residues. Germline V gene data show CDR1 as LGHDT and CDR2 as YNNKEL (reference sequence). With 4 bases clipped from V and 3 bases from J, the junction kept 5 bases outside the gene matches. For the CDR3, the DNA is TGTGCCAGCAGCCTCACCGGGACAGGCTACAATGAGCAGTTCTTC. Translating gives CASSLTGTGYNEQFF.

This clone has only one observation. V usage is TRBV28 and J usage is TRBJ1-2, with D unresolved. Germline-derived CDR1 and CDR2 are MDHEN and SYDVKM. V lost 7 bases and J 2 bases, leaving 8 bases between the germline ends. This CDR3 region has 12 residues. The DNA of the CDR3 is TGTGCCAGCAACACGCGGAACTATGGCTACACCTTC. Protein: CASNTRNYGYTF.

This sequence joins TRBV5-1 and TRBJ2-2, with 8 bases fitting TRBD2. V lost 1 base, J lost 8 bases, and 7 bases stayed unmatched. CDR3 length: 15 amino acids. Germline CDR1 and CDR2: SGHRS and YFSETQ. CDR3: CASSLRAGDKGELFF. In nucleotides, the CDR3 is TGCGCCAGCAGCTTGAGAGCGGGAGATAAGGGGGAGCTGTTTTTT.